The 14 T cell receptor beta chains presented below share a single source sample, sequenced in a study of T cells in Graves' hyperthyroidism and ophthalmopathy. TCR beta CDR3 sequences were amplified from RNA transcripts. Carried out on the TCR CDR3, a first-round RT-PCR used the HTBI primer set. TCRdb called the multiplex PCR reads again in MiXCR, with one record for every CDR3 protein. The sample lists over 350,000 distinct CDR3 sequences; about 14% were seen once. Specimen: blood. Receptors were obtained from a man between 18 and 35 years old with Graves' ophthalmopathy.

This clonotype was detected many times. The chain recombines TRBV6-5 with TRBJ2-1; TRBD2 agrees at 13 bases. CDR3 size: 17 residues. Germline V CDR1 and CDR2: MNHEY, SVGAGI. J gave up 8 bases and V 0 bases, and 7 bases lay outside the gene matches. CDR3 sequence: CASSYSGLAGDSDEQFF. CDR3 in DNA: TGTGCCAGCAGTTACTCAGGACTAGCGGGAGACTCAGATGAGCAGTTCTTC.

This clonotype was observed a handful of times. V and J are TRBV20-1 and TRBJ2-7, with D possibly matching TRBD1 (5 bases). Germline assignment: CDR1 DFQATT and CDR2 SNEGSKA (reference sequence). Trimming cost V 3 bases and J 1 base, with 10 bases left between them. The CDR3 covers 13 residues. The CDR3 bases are TGCAGTGCTAGCGCAGGGAAGTCCTACGAGCAGTACTTC. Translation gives CSASAGKSYEQYF.

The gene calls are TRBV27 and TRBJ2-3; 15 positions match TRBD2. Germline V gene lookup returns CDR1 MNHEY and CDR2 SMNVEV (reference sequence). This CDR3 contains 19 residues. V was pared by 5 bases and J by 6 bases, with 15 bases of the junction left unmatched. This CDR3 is CASSPLGTSGGRFRDTQYF. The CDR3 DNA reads TGTGCCAGCAGTCCCCTCGGGACTAGCGGGGGGCGCTTCCGGGATACGCAGTATTTT.

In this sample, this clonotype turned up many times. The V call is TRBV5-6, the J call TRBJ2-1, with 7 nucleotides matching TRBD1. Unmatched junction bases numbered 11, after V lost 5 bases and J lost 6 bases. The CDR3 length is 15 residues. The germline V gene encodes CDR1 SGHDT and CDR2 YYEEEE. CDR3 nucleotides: TGTGCCAGCAGTCAATTCTGGACAGGTGTCAATGAGCAGTTCTTC. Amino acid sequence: CASSQFWTGVNEQFF.

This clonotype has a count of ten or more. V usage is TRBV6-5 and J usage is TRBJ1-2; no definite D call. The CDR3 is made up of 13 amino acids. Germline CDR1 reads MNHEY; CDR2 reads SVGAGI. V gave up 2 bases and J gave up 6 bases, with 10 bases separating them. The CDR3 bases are TGTGCCAGCAGTTACCGCATCGGGGATGGCTACACCTTC. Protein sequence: CASSYRIGDGYTF.

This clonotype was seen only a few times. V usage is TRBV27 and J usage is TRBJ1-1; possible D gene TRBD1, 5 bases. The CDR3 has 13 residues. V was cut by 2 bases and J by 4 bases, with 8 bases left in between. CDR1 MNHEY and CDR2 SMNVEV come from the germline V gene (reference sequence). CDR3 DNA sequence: TGTGCCAGCAGTTTAGAGGGACTCACTGAAGCTTTCTTT. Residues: CASSLEGLTEAFF.

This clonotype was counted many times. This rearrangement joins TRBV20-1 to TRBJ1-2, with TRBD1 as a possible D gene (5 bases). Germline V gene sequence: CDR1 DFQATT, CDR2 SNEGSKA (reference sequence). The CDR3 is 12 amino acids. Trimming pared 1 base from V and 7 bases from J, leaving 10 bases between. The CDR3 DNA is TGCAGTGCTAGAGCTGGGGCCGGTGGCTACACCTTC. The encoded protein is CSARAGAGGYTF.

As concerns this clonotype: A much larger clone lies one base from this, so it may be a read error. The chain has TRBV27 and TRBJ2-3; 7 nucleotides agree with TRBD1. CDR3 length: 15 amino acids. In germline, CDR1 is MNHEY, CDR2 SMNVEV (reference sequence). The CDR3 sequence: CDSSKGTVNTDTQYF. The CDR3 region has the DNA TGTGACAGCAGTAAAGGGACAGTTAATACAGATACGCAGTATTTT.

The CDR3 spells CASSHSQGYNEQYF. The DNA for the CDR3 is TGCGCCAGCAGCCATAGTCAGGGTTACAACGAGCAGTACTTC. This chain connects TRBV4-1 to TRBJ2-7; D is possibly TRBD1 (5 bases). V was trimmed by 3 bases and J by 5 bases, leaving 14 bases between them. The CDR3 has 14 residues. CDR1 is MGHRA, CDR2 YSYEKL, per germline.

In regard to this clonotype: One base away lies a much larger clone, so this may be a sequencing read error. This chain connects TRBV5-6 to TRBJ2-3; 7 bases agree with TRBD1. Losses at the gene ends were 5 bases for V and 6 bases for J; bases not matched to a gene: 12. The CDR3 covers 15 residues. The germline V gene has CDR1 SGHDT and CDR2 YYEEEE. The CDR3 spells CASRTGTQGPDTQYF. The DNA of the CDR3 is TGTGCCAGCAGAACTGGGACACAGGGGCCGGATACGCAGTATTTT.

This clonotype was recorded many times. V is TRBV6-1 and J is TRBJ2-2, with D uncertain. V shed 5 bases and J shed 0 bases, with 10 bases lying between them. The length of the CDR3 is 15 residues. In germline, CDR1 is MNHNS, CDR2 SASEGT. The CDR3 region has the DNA TGTGCCAGCAGTTATAGGCGTTCGAACACCGGGGAGCTGTTTTTT. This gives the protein CASSYRRSNTGELFF.

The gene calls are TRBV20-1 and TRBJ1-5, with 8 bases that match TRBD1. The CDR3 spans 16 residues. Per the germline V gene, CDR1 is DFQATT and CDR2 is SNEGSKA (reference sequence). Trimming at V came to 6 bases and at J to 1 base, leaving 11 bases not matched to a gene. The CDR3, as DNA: TGCAGTGCCCATTTACGGACAGGGAACAGCAATCAGCCCCAGCATTTT. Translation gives CSAHLRTGNSNQPQHF.

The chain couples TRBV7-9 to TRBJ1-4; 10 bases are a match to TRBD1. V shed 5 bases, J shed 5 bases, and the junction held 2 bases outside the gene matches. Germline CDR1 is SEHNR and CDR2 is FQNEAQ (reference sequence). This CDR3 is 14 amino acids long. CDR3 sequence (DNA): TGTGCCAGCAGCCAGACAGGGGGCAATGAAAAACTGTTTTTT. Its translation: CASSQTGGNEKLFF.

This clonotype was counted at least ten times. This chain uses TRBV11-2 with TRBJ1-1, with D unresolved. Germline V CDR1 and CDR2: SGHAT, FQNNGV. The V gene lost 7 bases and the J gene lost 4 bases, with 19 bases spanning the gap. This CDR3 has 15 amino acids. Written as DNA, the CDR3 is TGTGCCAGCACCGAGTGGCTGACTGGCGGCACTGAAGCTTTCTTT. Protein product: CASTEWLTGGTEAFF.